Below, 14 T cell receptor beta chains from the same sample are listed, as sequenced in a study of shared clonotypes between healthy human individuals. Only in-frame clones appear in the TCRdb table, and some are missing; sequencing was by immunoSEQ multiplex PCR. The table has about 2 million clones, roughly 94% seen once. Sequenced material: naive CD4+ T cells sorted from blood. Documented subset: CD45RA+ positively selected. Receptors were obtained from a young man in good health.

The CDR3 loop reads CASSLSRGLNTEAFF. In nucleotides, the CDR3 is TGTGCCAGCAGTTTATCCAGGGGGCTGAACACTGAAGCTTTCTTT. The chain carries TRBV28 and TRBJ1-1, with 8 bases matching TRBD1. The CDR3 covers 15 residues. After removal of 1 base from V and 0 bases from J, the junction contained 1 base not matched to a gene. Germline lookup yields CDR1 MDHEN and CDR2 SYDVKM.

The chain combines TRBV7-9 with TRBJ2-7; possible D gene TRBD2, 6 bases. V lost 4 bases and J 5 bases, leaving 9 bases between the germline ends. The CDR3 covers 12 residues. Per germline, CDR1 SEHNR and CDR2 FQNEAQ (reference sequence). The CDR3, as DNA: TGTGCCAGCAGCTCGACTAGAGACGAGCAGTACTTC. Amino acids: CASSSTRDEQYF.

The CDR3 spells CASSFRGQSNEKLFF. In nucleotides, the CDR3 is TGTGCCAGCAGCTTTAGAGGACAGAGTAATGAAAAACTGTTTTTT. The rearrangement links TRBV7-9 to TRBJ1-4; TRBD1 is a possible D gene (6 bases). Between the trimmed V and J ends, which lost 3 bases and 4 bases, there was a span of 12 bases. CDR1 and CDR2 from the germline V gene are SEHNR and FQNEAQ (reference sequence). CDR3 size: 15 residues.

This clone was detected once. The chain is built from TRBV18 and TRBJ2-3, with 13 bases matching TRBD2. Germline loops: CDR1 KGHSH, CDR2 LQKENI. The CDR3 runs to 17 residues. V gave up 0 bases and J gave up 5 bases; unmatched junction bases: 5. The chain's CDR3 is CASSPPTTSGRIDTQYF. In nucleotides, the CDR3 is TGTGCCAGCTCACCACCGACGACTAGCGGGAGGATAGATACGCAGTATTTT. The full variable domain, rest sourced from reference TRBV18 and TRBJ2-3, is NAGVMQNPRHLVRRRGQEARLRCSPMKGHSHVYWYRQLPEEGLKFMVYLQKENIIDESGMPKERFSAEFPKEGPSILRIQQVVRGDSAAYFCASSPPTTSGRIDTQYFGPGTRLTVL.

V gene TRBV6-1 combines with J gene TRBJ2-7, with D possibly being TRBD1 (6 bases). The ends were cut back, 4 bases at V and 1 base at J, with 14 bases in the middle. The CDR3 runs 15 residues. Germline V lookup: CDR1 MNHNS, CDR2 SASEGT. The CDR3 DNA reads as TGTGCCAGCAGTGGCGTGGACAGTAAATCCTACGAGCAGTACTTC. It specifies CASSGVDSKSYEQYF.

This chain joins TRBV20-1 and TRBJ2-7; 7 nucleotides line up with TRBD2. Unmatched junction bases numbered 4, after V lost 8 bases and J lost 3 bases. Germline values: CDR1 DFQATT, CDR2 SNEGSKA (reference sequence). CDR3 length: 11 amino acids. Here the CDR3 reads CSTGTNYEQYF. CDR3 DNA: TGCAGTACCGGGACTAACTACGAGCAGTACTTC.

This chain links TRBV9 with TRBJ2-7; 7 bases line up with TRBD1. J lost 3 bases, V lost 0 bases, and 3 bases had no gene match. The CDR3 runs 14 residues. The V gene's germline CDR1 is SGDLS and CDR2 YYNGEE. CDR3 DNA sequence: TGTGCCAGCAGCGTAGGGGGACAGCTCTACGAGCAGTACTTC. The encoded protein is CASSVGGQLYEQYF.

The V call is TRBV18, the J call TRBJ2-1, with TRBD2 as a possible D gene (5 bases). Germline loops: CDR1 KGHSH, CDR2 LQKENI. Between the trimmed V and J ends, which lost 2 bases and 8 bases, there was a span of 16 bases. This CDR3 spans 15 amino acids. DNA of the CDR3: TGTGCCAGCTCACCAATGGTGGGTCACGGGGATGAGCAGTTCTTC. This gives the protein CASSPMVGHGDEQFF.

The chain employs TRBV4-1 and TRBJ2-7; TRBD2 matches 7 bases. From germline, CDR1 is MGHRA and CDR2 YSYEKL. There are 13 residues in the CDR3. Trimming took 1 base from V and 6 from J; bases not matched to a gene: 3. CDR3: CASSQVAGAEQYF. The CDR3 DNA reads TGCGCCAGCAGCCAAGTTGCGGGAGCCGAGCAGTACTTC.

This chain uses TRBV2 with TRBJ2-7, with 7 bases fitting TRBD1. The CDR3 runs to 12 residues. The junction had 7 bases not matched to a gene; V was cut back by 10 bases and J by 4 bases. The germline gives CDR1 SNHLY, CDR2 FYNNEI. CDR3 nucleotides: TGTGCCACCAGAACAGGGGTTTACGAGCAGTACTTC. This gives the protein CATRTGVYEQYF.

The chain has TRBV5-4 and TRBJ1-6, with D hard to call. In germline, CDR1 is SGHNT, CDR2 YYREEE (reference sequence). The ends were cut back, 0 bases at V and 9 bases at J, with 10 bases in the middle. CDR3 length equals 14 residues. DNA for the CDR3: TGTGCCAGCAGCTTGGTCGGAATCGGTTCACCCCTCCACTTT. This gives the protein CASSLVGIGSPLHF.

The chain links TRBV30 to TRBJ2-2, with TRBD1 matching 9 bases. The CDR3 sequence is 16 residues long. Germline values: CDR1 GTSNPN, CDR2 SVGIG (reference sequence). J gave up 4 bases and V 2 bases, and 8 bases lay outside the gene matches. The CDR3 is CAWSRTTGGGTGELFF. The CDR3 DNA sequence: TGTGCCTGGAGTCGCACAACAGGGGGCGGCACCGGGGAGCTGTTTTTT.

This chain joins TRBV12-5 and TRBJ2-5; TRBD2 agrees at 12 bases. J lost 5 bases, V lost 0 bases, and 10 bases had no gene match. The germline CDR1 and CDR2 sequences are LGHNT and FRNRAP. This CDR3 has 18 amino acids. CDR3 amino acids: CASGLVEKLAGGRETQYF. The CDR3 DNA is TGTGCTAGTGGTTTGGTAGAAAAACTAGCGGGAGGAAGGGAGACCCAGTACTTC.

Of note for this clone: Other nucleotide sequences from this sample produce the same CDR3. The chain recombines TRBV7-6 with TRBJ2-3; D ambiguous. V was trimmed by 5 bases and J by 1 base, leaving 7 bases between them. The CDR3 is 13 residues long. Germline CDR1 SGHVS, CDR2 FNYEAQ. The CDR3, as DNA: TGTGCCAGCAGCCTTGGACGCACAGATACGCAGTATTTT. It specifies CASSLGRTDTQYF. Looking up the rest from reference TRBV7-6 and TRBJ2-3 gives the full variable domain: GAGVSQSPRYKVTKRGQDVALRCDPISGHVSLYWYRQALGQGPEFLTYFNYEAQQDKSGLPNDRFSAERPEGSISTLTIQRTEQRDSAMYRCASSLGRTDTQYFGPGTRLTVL.